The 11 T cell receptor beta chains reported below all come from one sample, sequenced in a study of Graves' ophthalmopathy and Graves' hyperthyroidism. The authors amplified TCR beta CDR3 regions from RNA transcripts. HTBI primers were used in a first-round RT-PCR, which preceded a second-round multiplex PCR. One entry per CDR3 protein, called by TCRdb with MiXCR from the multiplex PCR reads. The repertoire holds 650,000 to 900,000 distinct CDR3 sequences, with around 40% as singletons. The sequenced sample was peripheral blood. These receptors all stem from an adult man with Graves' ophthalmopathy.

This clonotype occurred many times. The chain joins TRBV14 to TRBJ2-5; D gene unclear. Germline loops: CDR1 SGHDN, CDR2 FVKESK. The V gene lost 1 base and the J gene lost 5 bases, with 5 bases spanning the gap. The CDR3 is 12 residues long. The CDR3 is CASSQGWETQYF. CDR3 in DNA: TGTGCCAGCAGCCAAGGCTGGGAGACCCAGTACTTC.

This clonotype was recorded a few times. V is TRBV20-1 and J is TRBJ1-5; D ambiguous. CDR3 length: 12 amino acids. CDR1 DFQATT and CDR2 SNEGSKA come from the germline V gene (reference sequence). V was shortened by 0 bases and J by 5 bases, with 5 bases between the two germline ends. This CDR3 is CSAREGHQPQHF. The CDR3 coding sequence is TGCAGTGCTAGAGAAGGGCATCAGCCCCAGCATTTT.

The CDR3 nucleotides are TGTGCCACCAGTGAATCCCCAGGGCAACTCTACGAGCAGTACTTC. Protein sequence: CATSESPGQLYEQYF. The chain links TRBV24-1 to TRBJ2-7; a possible D gene is TRBD1 (5 bases). Trimming removed 4 bases from V and 3 bases from J, with 15 bases in between. This CDR3 is built from 15 residues. Looked up from germline, CDR1 is KGHDR and CDR2 is SFDVKD.

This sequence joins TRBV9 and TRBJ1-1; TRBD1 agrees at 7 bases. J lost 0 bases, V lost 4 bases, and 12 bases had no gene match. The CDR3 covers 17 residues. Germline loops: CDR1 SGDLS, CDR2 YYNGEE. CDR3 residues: CASSPPTRDSLNTEAFF. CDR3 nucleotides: TGTGCCAGCAGCCCCCCTACCCGGGACAGCTTGAACACTGAAGCTTTCTTT.

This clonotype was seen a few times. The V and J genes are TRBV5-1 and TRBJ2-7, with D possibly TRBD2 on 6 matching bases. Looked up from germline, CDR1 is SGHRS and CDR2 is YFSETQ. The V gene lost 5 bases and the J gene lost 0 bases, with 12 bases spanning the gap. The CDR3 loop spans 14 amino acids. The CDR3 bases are TGCGCCAGCAGACCGGGAGCTAGCTCCTACGAGCAGTACTTC. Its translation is CASRPGASSYEQYF.

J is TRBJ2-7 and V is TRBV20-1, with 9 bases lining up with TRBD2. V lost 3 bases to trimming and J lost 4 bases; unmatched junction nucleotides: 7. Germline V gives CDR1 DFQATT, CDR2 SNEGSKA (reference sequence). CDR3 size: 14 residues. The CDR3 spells CSASGSGSPYEQYF. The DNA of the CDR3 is TGCAGTGCTAGTGGTAGCGGGAGCCCGTACGAGCAGTACTTC.

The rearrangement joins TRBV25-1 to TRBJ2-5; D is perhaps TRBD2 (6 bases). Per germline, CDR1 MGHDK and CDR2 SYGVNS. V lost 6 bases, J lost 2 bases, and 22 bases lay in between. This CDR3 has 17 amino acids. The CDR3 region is CASSPRGMAGSQETQYF. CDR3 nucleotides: TGTGCCAGCAGCCCTCGGGGGATGGCGGGATCTCAAGAGACCCAGTACTTC.

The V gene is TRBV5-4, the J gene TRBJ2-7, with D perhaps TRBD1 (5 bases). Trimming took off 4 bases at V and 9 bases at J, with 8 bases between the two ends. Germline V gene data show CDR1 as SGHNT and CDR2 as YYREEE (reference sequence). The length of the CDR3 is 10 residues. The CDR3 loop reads CASSGAWQYF. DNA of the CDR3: TGTGCCAGCAGCGGGGCCTGGCAGTACTTC.

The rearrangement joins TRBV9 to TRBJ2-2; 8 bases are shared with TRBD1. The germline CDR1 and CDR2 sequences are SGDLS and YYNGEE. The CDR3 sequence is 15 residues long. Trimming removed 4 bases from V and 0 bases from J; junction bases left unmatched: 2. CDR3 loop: CASSTGQANTGELFF. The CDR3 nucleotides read TGTGCCAGCAGCACGGGACAGGCGAACACCGGGGAGCTGTTTTTT.

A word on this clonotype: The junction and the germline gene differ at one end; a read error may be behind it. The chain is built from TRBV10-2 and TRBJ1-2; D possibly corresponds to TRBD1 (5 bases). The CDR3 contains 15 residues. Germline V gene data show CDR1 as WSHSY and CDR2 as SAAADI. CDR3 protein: CAISERWGSGYGYTF. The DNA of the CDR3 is TGCGCCATCAGTGAGCGGTGGGGCAGTGGCTATGGCTACACCTTC.

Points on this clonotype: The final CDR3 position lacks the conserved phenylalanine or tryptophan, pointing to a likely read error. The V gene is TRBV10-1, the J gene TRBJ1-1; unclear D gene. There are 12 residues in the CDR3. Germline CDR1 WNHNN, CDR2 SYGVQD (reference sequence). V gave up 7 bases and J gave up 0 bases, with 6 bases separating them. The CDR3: CASKDLNTEAFL. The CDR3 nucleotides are TGCGCCAGCAAGGACCTGAACACTGAAGCTTTCCTT.